The rows below give T cell receptor beta chains drawn from one sample of a study of cytotoxic CD8 clonotypes in ibrutinib-treated CLL. Here immunoSEQ multiplex PCR was the method, and the copy in TCRdb shows in-frame clones only, minus some. The sample shows a few hundred thousand clones, roughly 79% of them seen only once. Specimen: PBMCs, collected before ibrutinib treatment. The receptors come from a human donor with chronic lymphocytic leukemia. Each CDR3 is given with its conserved first and last residue. Clone size is shown for a subset of rows, as once, few, many or a class of expanded clone.

v_call	j_call	clone_size	cdr3_aa
TRBV10-2	TRBJ2-2	medium-sized	CASRAAEGEIGELFF
TRBV9	TRBJ2-1	NA	CASSALGLAGLVGSYNEQFF
TRBV5-1	TRBJ2-7	NA	CASSLGGGSWSTYEQYF
TRBV27	TRBJ2-7	NA	CASSLGLVYEQYF
TRBV11-2	TRBJ2-1	NA	CASSFGTSRFYNEQFF
TRBV29-1	TRBJ1-1	once	CSVGGLLNTEAFF
TRBV30	TRBJ1-1	NA	CAWSRTGGTEAFF
TRBV6-1	TRBJ2-5	once	CASSEGGTSGAQYF
TRBV28	TRBJ2-7	NA	CASSLTGTSYEQYF
TRBV5-4	TRBJ2-1	NA	CASSLDNYNEQFF
TRBV28	TRBJ1-1	NA	CASSFLGGFGNTEAFF
TRBV19	TRBJ2-1	NA	CASSSSWTRGSARGEQFF
TRBV5-6	TRBJ2-5	NA	CASSLLYREETQYF
TRBV6-1	TRBJ2-7	NA	CASTGHSYEQYF
TRBV7-8	TRBJ1-5	NA	CASSPGQGISNQPQHF
TRBV6-4	TRBJ2-7	once	CASSASSWIKYF
TRBV9	TRBJ2-3	NA	CASKKATDTQYF
TRBV29-1	TRBJ2-3	NA	CSVAASGRTRTDTQYF
TRBV5-1	TRBJ1-1	NA	CASSTDRPNTEAFF
TRBV7-9	TRBJ2-7	NA	CASTPRAGSDEQYF
TRBV7-2	TRBJ2-4	NA	CASSHTRGGENIQYF
TRBV10-3	TRBJ2-5	NA	CAISEFGGGRARETQYF
TRBV29-1	TRBJ2-7	NA	CSVEGLRGMEGSGQYF
TRBV2	TRBJ1-4	NA	CASSLSSGVGEKLFF
TRBV4-2	TRBJ2-2	NA	CASSQVGGQTNTGELFF
TRBV4-3	TRBJ2-7	NA	CASSQDPGGGQYF
TRBV28	TRBJ1-2	NA	CASSDGTGFIYGYTF